Given below is one T cell receptor beta chain in context. Antigen specificity is unknown. TCRdb's table, derived via immunoSEQ multiplex PCR, lists solely in-frame clones and lacks some. The sample shows 140,000 to 150,000 clones, over 80% of them seen only once. This sample was included in a study of T cell responses to AZD1222 COVID-19 vaccine. Study outcomes and limitations: White British donors predominated, females outnumbered males, and clonal diversity was possibly underestimated. Only after the peak T cell response were repertoires sampled. Spike-wide coverage was observed for vaccine-associated CD4 TCRs, with dominant responses at 160-218 and 743-854. Unmutated variant regions are reportedly targeted by nearly half of spike-specific TCRs.

The sequence was collected from an adult in good health. The specimen comprised peripheral blood, sampled on day 0 of MenACWY control vaccination.

The CDR3 DNA sequence: TGTGCCAGCAGCCATACGGGGCAGCCCCAGCATTTT. As protein: CASSHTGQPQHF. The J gene is TRBJ1-5, the V gene TRBV7-9, with unresolved D. The CDR3 has 12 residues. From germline, CDR1 is SEHNR and CDR2 FQNEAQ (reference sequence). V was trimmed by 5 bases and J by 7 bases, leaving 9 bases between them.